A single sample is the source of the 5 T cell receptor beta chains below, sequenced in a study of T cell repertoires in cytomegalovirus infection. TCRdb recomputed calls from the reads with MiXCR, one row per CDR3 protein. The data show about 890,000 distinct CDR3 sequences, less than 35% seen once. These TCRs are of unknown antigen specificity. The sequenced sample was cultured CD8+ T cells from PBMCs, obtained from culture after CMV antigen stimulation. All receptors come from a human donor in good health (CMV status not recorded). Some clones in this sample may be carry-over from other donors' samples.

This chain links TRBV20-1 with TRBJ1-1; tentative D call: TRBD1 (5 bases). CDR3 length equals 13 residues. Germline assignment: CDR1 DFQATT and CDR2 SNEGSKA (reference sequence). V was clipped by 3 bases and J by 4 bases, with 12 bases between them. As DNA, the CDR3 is TGCAGTGCTAGCCAGTTCAGGGTCACTGAAGCTTTCTTT. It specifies CSASQFRVTEAFF.

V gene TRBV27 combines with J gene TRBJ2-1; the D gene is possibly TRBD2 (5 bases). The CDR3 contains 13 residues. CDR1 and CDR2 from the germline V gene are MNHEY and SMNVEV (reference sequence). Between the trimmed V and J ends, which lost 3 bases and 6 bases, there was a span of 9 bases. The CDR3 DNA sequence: TGTGCCAGCAGTTTTACGGGATTCAATGAGCAGTTCTTC. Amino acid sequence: CASSFTGFNEQFF.

The CDR3 nucleotides read TGTGCCAGCAGCTTGGGGATACGGGGTGAGCAGTTCTTC. The encoded protein is CASSLGIRGEQFF. The chain is built from TRBV7-9 and TRBJ2-1; tentatively, D is TRBD2 (5 bases). Per germline, CDR1 SEHNR and CDR2 FQNEAQ (reference sequence). The CDR3 is made up of 13 amino acids. V lost 3 bases to trimming and J lost 9 bases, with 12 bases between them.

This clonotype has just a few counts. The CDR3 protein is CASSIAGVYNEQFF. The DNA of the CDR3 is TGTGCCAGCAGTATAGCGGGGGTCTACAATGAGCAGTTCTTC. This chain uses TRBV28 with TRBJ2-1, with 9 bases that match TRBD2. The CDR3 loop spans 14 amino acids. Germline V CDR1 and CDR2: MDHEN, SYDVKM. J lost 3 bases, V lost 5 bases, and 2 bases had no gene match.

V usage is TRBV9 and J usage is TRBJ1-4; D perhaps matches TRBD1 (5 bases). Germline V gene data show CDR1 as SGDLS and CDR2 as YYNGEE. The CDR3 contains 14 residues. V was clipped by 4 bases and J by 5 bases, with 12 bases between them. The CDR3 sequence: CASSPGTQNEKLFF. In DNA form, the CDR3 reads TGTGCCAGCAGCCCAGGGACCCAAAATGAAAAACTGTTTTTT.